This T cell receptor beta chain was retrieved from a study of cytomegalovirus exposure and HLA in healthy donors. Per germline, CDR1 MNHEY and CDR2 SVGAGI. Between the trimmed V and J ends, which lost 6 bases and 7 bases, there was a span of 13 bases. The CDR3 has 13 residues. Note on this clone: Its antigen is still unknown.

The PCR made use of 60 Vbeta and 13 Jbeta primers. Some clones are missing from TCRdb's copy, which holds only in-frame ones; the method was immunoSEQ multiplex PCR. The sample lists about 200,000 clones, roughly 83% occurring once. Overall study results and limits: Many donors carried some public TCRs, although rarity characterized most TCR sequences.

Sequenced sample: PBMCs. The gene calls are TRBV6-5 and TRBJ2-1, with D tentatively TRBD1 (6 bases). The TCR originated in a male donor in good health and CMV-seropositive. The CDR3 DNA follows: TGTGCCAGCAGCCTAAGACAGGCGAATGAGCAGTTCTTC. It specifies CASSLRQANEQFF.